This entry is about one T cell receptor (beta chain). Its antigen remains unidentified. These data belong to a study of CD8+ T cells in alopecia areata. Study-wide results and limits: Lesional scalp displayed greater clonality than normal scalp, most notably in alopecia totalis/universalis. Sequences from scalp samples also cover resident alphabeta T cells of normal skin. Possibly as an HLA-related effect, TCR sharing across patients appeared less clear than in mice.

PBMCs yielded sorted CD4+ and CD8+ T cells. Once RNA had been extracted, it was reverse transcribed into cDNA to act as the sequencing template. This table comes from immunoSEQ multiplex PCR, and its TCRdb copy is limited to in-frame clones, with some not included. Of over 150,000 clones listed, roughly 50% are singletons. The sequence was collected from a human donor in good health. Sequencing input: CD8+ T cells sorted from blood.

The CDR3 sequence: CATSRPDAGAGAYNEQFF. The CDR3 DNA is TGTGCCACCAGCAGACCCGATGCAGGGGCGGGGGCCTACAATGAGCAGTTCTTC. This chain links TRBV15 with TRBJ2-1; possibly TRBD2 for D (7 bases). Trimming removed 2 bases from V and 2 bases from J, with 19 bases in between. Germline CDR1 reads LNHNV; CDR2 reads YYDKDF (reference sequence). CDR3 length: 18 residues.